The TCR beta chain described here comes from a study of beta chain features in type 1 diabetes. Study as a whole: When patients were set against healthy donors, age, gender and cell yields were similar. General study results and limits: Whether HLA type affects TCRB rearrangement stayed undetermined in the present work. All four CD4+ subsets of Type 1 diabetes patients contained TCRB CDR3s that were moderately but significantly shorter.

CDR1 and CDR2 (germline): GTSNPN, SVGIG (reference sequence). The CDR3 runs to 14 residues. The V and J ends lost 2 bases and 6 bases respectively, with 16 bases between them. Purities in excess of 98% were seen in all sorted populations. Expressed TCRB transcripts were sequenced because the isolated RNA had all been reverse transcribed beforehand. TCRdb's copy holds only in-frame clones and misses some; the assay was immunoSEQ multiplex PCR. The sample holds 300,000 to 350,000 clones, approximately 10% seen once. This clone was recorded a few times. Its specificity is unknown. The sequence derives from a man under 40 with type 1 diabetes. The rearrangement joins TRBV30 to TRBJ1-1; maybe TRBD1 (6 bases). Sequencing was done on a sample of central memory CD4+ T cells from blood. The CDR3 nucleotides read TGTGCCTGGAGTTTCGATGGGGGCGTCCCTGAAGCTTTCTTT. It specifies CAWSFDGGVPEAFF.